These T cell receptor beta chains were read from a single sample in a study of blood T cell repertoires in COVID-19. Assay: immunoSEQ multiplex PCR; the TCRdb copy retains only in-frame clones and omits some. Among about 93,000 clones listed, 70% to 80% were seen once. Source material: peripheral blood. The receptors come from a human donor in a cohort sampled during active COVID-19. Both conserved end residues are part of each CDR3. The D gene is left open where the match is weak. Rows may omit the clone size; those that give it use once, few, many or a size class.

TRBJ2-3 | NA | NA | TRBV5-1 | TGCGCCAGCAGCTTGAGCACTTACACAGATACGCAGTATTTT | CASSLSTYTDTQYF
TRBJ1-3 | NA | NA | TRBV28 | TGTGCCAGCAGACTAGGACAGATCTCTGGAAACACCATATATTTT | CASRLGQISGNTIYF
TRBJ2-7 | NA | TRBD2 | TRBV4-1 | TGCGCCAGCAGCCAAGCCTTGTTATCTGGGACTAGCGCCTACGAGCAGTACTTC | CASSQALLSGTSAYEQYF
TRBJ2-2 | NA | TRBD2 | TRBV19 | TGTGCCAGTAGTACCGGACTAGCGGGCAGGACCGGGGAGCTGTTTTTT | CASSTGLAGRTGELFF
TRBJ2-5 | NA | NA | TRBV11-3 | TGTGCCAGCAGCTTGGGCCCGGGGAAAGAGACCCAGTACTTC | CASSLGPGKETQYF
TRBJ1-1 | NA | NA | TRBV5-1 | TGCGCCAGCAGCTTCTCCCGGGGAGGGATGGCGTCTGTGAACACTGAAGCTTTCTTT | CASSFSRGGMASVNTEAFF
TRBJ2-1 | NA | TRBD2 | TRBV30 | TGTGCCTGGAGTGTATTAGCGGGGAATGAGCAGTTCTTC | CAWSVLAGNEQFF
TRBJ1-2 | NA | NA | TRBV28 | TGTGCCAGCAACGACCGGGTCTATGGCTACACCTTC | CASNDRVYGYTF
TRBJ2-1 | NA | TRBD2 | TRBV3-1/TRBV3-2 | TGTGCCAGCAGCCAAGTGTCTCTAGCGGGAGGGGTCAATGAGCAGTTCTTC | CASSQVSLAGGVNEQFF
TRBJ1-1 | NA | TRBD1 | TRBV11-2 | TGTGCCAGCAGCTTAGCTTTGAGGACAGGGGGGATCCCTGAAGCTTTCTTT | CASSLALRTGGIPEAFF
TRBJ2-2 | NA | TRBD2 | TRBV6-2/TRBV6-3 | TGTGCCAGCAGTCGAGCGGGGGATGCGAACACCGGGGAGCTGTTTTTT | CASSRAGDANTGELFF
TRBJ2-7 | once | TRBD2 | TRBV10-3 | TGTGCCATCGCCGGACACGGCGGGGGGAACGAGCAGTACTTC | CAIAGHGGGNEQYF
TRBJ2-7 | NA | NA | TRBV7-9 | TGTGCCAGCAGCTTAGTGAGCGAGCAGTACTTC | CASSLVSEQYF
TRBJ2-4 | NA | NA | TRBV15 | TGTGCCACCAGCAGGGTTCTCGCAGGGCCCTCGGCCAAAAACATTCAGTACTTC | CATSRVLAGPSAKNIQYF
TRBJ1-5 | NA | NA | TRBV21-1 | TGTGCCAGCAGCCGGGGGGACAGGGGGCCGGGCAATCAGCCCCAGCATTTT | CASSRGDRGPGNQPQHF
TRBJ2-7 | few | TRBD1 | TRBV12-3/TRBV12-4 | TGTGCCAGCAGCAGGGGGTACGAGCAGTACTTC | CASSRGYEQYF
TRBJ2-5 | NA | NA | TRBV28 | TGTGCCAGCACCGTTAGTTTCCGAGAGACCCAGTACTTC | CASTVSFRETQYF
TRBJ1-4 | NA | TRBD1 | TRBV28 | TGTGCCAGCAAGGGACAGGGCCGCTCCTTTGTGCTTTTT | CASKGQGRSFVLF
TRBJ2-1 | NA | TRBD1 | TRBV7-3 | TGTGCCAGCAGCCCGGACAGGAGCTCCTACAATGAGCAGTTCTTC | CASSPDRSSYNEQFF
TRBJ2-1 | once | NA | TRBV10-2 | TGCGCCAGCCGGGACTTCCTAAATGAGCAGTTCTTC | CASRDFLNEQFF
TRBJ2-5 | NA | TRBD2 | TRBV10-3 | TGTGCCATCGCCGGACTAGCGGAAGAGACCCAGTACTTC | CAIAGLAEETQYF
TRBJ1-5 | NA | TRBD1 | TRBV6-5 | TGTGCCAGCACAGGGGGACTAGGTCAGCCCCAGCATTTT | CASTGGLGQPQHF
TRBJ2-7 | NA | TRBD2 | TRBV9 | TGTGCCAGCAGCCCTGAACTAGCGGGAGGGTACGAGCAGTACTTC | CASSPELAGGYEQYF
TRBJ1-2 | NA | TRBD1 | TRBV24-1 | TGTGCCACCAGTGATTTGCAAAAGGGGGCGAGTGGCTACACCTTC | CATSDLQKGASGYTF
TRBJ2-3 | NA | NA | TRBV9 | TGTGCCAGCAGCGCATCAGGGTCGGTCATGGATACGCAGTATTTT | CASSASGSVMDTQYF
TRBJ1-6 | NA | NA | TRBV28 | TGTGCCAGCAGTAAACGGGTAAATTCACCCCTCCACTTT | CASSKRVNSPLHF
TRBJ2-1 | NA | NA | TRBV6-2/TRBV6-3 | TGTGCCAGCAGTTCCTGGACAGGCCCCCAGGGGGGCAATGAGCAGTTCTTC | CASSSWTGPQGGNEQFF
TRBJ2-2 | few | NA | TRBV30 | TGTGGGATGAAAACTTTGGAGACCGGGGAGCTGTTTTTT | CGMKTLETGELFF
TRBJ1-2 | NA | NA | TRBV6-5 | TGTGCCAGCAGGACAGGAGGAAGCTTTAACTATGGCTACACCTTC | CASRTGGSFNYGYTF
TRBJ1-5 | NA | NA | TRBV5-5 | TGTGCCAGCAGCTTGGCGGGGGGCAATCAGCCCCAGCATTTT | CASSLAGGNQPQHF
TRBJ2-4 | NA | TRBD1 | TRBV2 | TGTGCCAGCAAACCAAACAGGGGCGTCGGCAAAAACATTCAGTACTTC | CASKPNRGVGKNIQYF
TRBJ2-1 | NA | TRBD2 | TRBV6-1 | TGTGCCAGCAGTGTCGGGACTAGTCAGGGCCAAACGGTGCAGTTCTTC | CASSVGTSQGQTVQFF
TRBJ2-3 | NA | NA | TRBV7-2 | TGTGCCAGCAGCCCTGGATGGGGGGGCAAAGCAGATACGCAGTATTTT | CASSPGWGGKADTQYF
TRBJ2-3 | NA | TRBD1 | TRBV7-8 | TGTGCCAGCAGCTTACGGATGCTACAGGGGGCGTACGTGAGGGATACGCAGTATTTT | CASSLRMLQGAYVRDTQYF
TRBJ1-4 | NA | TRBD1 | TRBV28 | TGTGCCAGCAGCAACGTCCCGGGACAGGGAGAAGCGGGGGAAAAACTGTTTTTT | CASSNVPGQGEAGEKLFF
TRBJ1-2 | NA | NA | TRBV28 | TGTGCCGCTCTCCCCGGGAACTACGAATTTTCTAACTATGGCTACACCTTC | CAALPGNYEFSNYGYTF
TRBJ2-2 | NA | NA | TRBV5-4 | TGTGCCAGCAGCTTGAAAGGGGCCGGGGAGCTGTTTTTT | CASSLKGAGELFF
TRBJ2-1 | NA | TRBD1 | TRBV7-8 | TGTGCCAGCAGGCTCGATCCAGGGGGTAATGAGCAGTTCTTC | CASRLDPGGNEQFF
TRBJ2-1 | NA | TRBD1 | TRBV5-8 | TGTGCCAGCAGCGCTCCTCGACAGGGGGGTTACAATGAGCAGTTCTTC | CASSAPRQGGYNEQFF
TRBJ1-5 | once | NA | TRBV30 | TGTGCCTGGAATCGGGGGAATAGCAATCAGCCCCAGCATTTT | CAWNRGNSNQPQHF
TRBJ1-3 | NA | NA | TRBV19 | TGTGCCAGTAGTCACAGACGCTCTGGAAACACCATATATTTT | CASSHRRSGNTIYF
TRBJ2-6 | medium-sized | TRBD2 | TRBV18 | TGTGCCAGCTCACAAGGGGAGGGCTCTGGGGCCAACGTCCTGACTTTC | CASSQGEGSGANVLTF
TRBJ2-7 | few | TRBD2 | TRBV4-1 | TGCGCCAGCAGCCAAAGGGTGGCCACTAGCGGGGGGGAGGCCTACGAGCAGTACTTC | CASSQRVATSGGEAYEQYF
TRBJ1-2 | NA | TRBD1 | TRBV28 | TGTGCCAGCGGTACCGGGACAGGGGGATGGAAAGGCTACACCTTC | CASGTGTGGWKGYTF
TRBJ1-1 | NA | NA | TRBV7-3 | TGTGCCAGCAGTAGAAACAGGGACACTGAAGCTTTCTTT | CASSRNRDTEAFF
TRBJ1-1 | NA | NA | TRBV6-1 | TGTGCCAGCAGTGAAGCGCGAGGATCCACTGAAGCTTTCTTT | CASSEARGSTEAFF
TRBJ2-5 | once | TRBD2 | TRBV27 | TGTGCCAGCAGTTTATTCGCTAGCGGGAGTAGGGAGACCCAGTACTTC | CASSLFASGSRETQYF
TRBJ2-2 | NA | TRBD2 | TRBV2 | TGTGCCAGCAGAGCAAGGACTAGCGGCGCCGGGAACACCGGGGAGCTGTTTTTT | CASRARTSGAGNTGELFF
TRBJ2-1 | NA | TRBD2 | TRBV4-2 | TGTGCCAGCAGCCGGGACGGGGAGGGCCAAGGGAATGAGCAGTTCTTC | CASSRDGEGQGNEQFF